The next 24 T cell receptor beta chains were all read from a single sample in a study of blood T cell repertoires in COVID-19. Sequencing was performed with immunoSEQ multiplex PCR; in TCRdb, only in-frame clones are kept and a portion is missing. There are more than 95,000 clones in the sample; roughly 87% occur only once, and roughly 6.2% lies in the top ten. Sequenced material: peripheral blood. These receptor sequences come from a human donor in a cohort sampled during active COVID-19.

The chain combines TRBV18 with TRBJ2-5, with D possibly TRBD1 on 6 matching bases. The CDR3 totals 14 residues. V was shortened by 1 base and J by 1 base, with 7 bases between the two germline ends. In germline, CDR1 is KGHSH, CDR2 LQKENI. CDR3 in DNA: TGTGCCAGCTCACCACAAGGGGGCCAAGAGACCCAGTACTTC. Amino acids: CASSPQGGQETQYF.

V and J are TRBV7-3 and TRBJ2-3; weak D call: TRBD2 (5 bases). The germline V gene has CDR1 SGHTA and CDR2 FQGTGA. Between the trimmed V and J ends, which lost 6 bases and 6 bases, there was a span of 10 bases. There are 12 residues in the CDR3. CDR3 nucleotide sequence: TGTGCCAGCAGTTATTCGGGGGATACGCAGTATTTT. Translation: CASSYSGDTQYF.

The chain couples TRBV19 to TRBJ2-2, with 10 bases identical to TRBD2. The trim removed 1 base at V and 11 bases at J, leaving 4 bases unmatched. There are 14 residues in the CDR3. Germline V gene sequence: CDR1 LNHDA, CDR2 SQIVND (reference sequence). CDR3 sequence: CASSIGGLASELFF. The CDR3 DNA reads as TGTGCCAGTAGTATAGGGGGACTAGCGAGCGAGCTGTTTTTT.

Remarks on this clone: At one end, the junction sequence differs from germline, possibly due to a read error. V usage is TRBV11-2 and J usage is TRBJ2-7; no clear D gene. The CDR3 extends over 12 amino acids. The germline V gene has CDR1 SGHAT and CDR2 FQNNGV. For the CDR3, the DNA is TGTGCCAGCAGCTTTGGCTCCCACGAGCAGTACTTC. Translating it yields CASSFGSHEQYF.

This clone has just one count. The V gene is TRBV7-2, the J gene TRBJ2-7; 9 bases are shared with TRBD1. This CDR3 is 17 amino acids long. The trim removed 5 bases at V and 1 base at J, leaving 12 bases unmatched. The germline gives CDR1 SGHTA, CDR2 FQGNSA. The CDR3 sequence is CASSIRTGDLESYEQYF. Here the CDR3 DNA reads TGTGCCAGCAGCATACGGACAGGGGATCTCGAGTCCTACGAGCAGTACTTC. Full variable domain (rest looked up from reference TRBV7-2 and TRBJ2-7): GAGVSQSPSNKVTEKGKDVELRCDPISGHTALYWYRQSLGQGLEFLIYFQGNSAPDKSGLPSDRFSAERTGGSVSTLTIQRTQQEDSAVYLCASSIRTGDLESYEQYFGPGTRLTVT.

V and J are TRBV11-1 and TRBJ2-2; unclear D gene. Germline CDR1 reads SGHAT; CDR2 reads FQDESV (reference sequence). V lost 3 bases and J lost 8, with 4 bases in between. The length of the CDR3 is 11 residues. CDR3 nucleotide sequence: TGTGCCAGCAGCTTCTTTGGGGAGCTGTTTTTT. Translating gives CASSFFGELFF.

The chain couples TRBV7-9 to TRBJ1-1, with D maybe TRBD1 (6 bases). Germline V gene data show CDR1 as SEHNR and CDR2 as FQNEAQ (reference sequence). The V end lost 5 bases, the J end lost 4 bases, and 14 bases lay between the germline ends. The CDR3 length is 14 residues. The chain's CDR3 is CASSREGVGTEAFF. DNA for the CDR3: TGTGCCAGCAGCCGAGAGGGGGTTGGCACTGAAGCTTTCTTT.

The V call is TRBV5-6, the J call TRBJ2-3, with a possible D match to TRBD1 (5 bases). V was cut by 3 bases and J by 0 bases, with 11 bases left in between. The CDR3 is made up of 15 amino acids. Per germline, CDR1 SGHDT and CDR2 YYEEEE. CDR3 region: CASSWGPASTDTQYF. The CDR3 nucleotides are TGTGCCAGCAGCTGGGGCCCGGCTAGCACAGATACGCAGTATTTT.

The rearrangement joins TRBV28 to TRBJ1-6, with 7 bases that match TRBD1. There are 15 residues in the CDR3. The V gene's germline CDR1 is MDHEN and CDR2 SYDVKM. V was pared by 7 bases and J by 7 bases, with 10 bases of the junction left unmatched. CDR3 DNA sequence: TGTGCCAGCATTCATGGGGACAGCCAGAATTCACCCCTCCACTTT. Its protein is CASIHGDSQNSPLHF.

CDR3 sequence reads: CSVPQMFSPPSGQFF. For the CDR3, the DNA is TGCAGCGTTCCTCAAATGTTCTCCCCCCCCTCGGGGCAGTTCTTC. The rearrangement joins TRBV29-1 to TRBJ2-1; D gene uncertain. The CDR3 runs to 15 residues. Germline V CDR1 and CDR2: SQVTM, ANQGSEA. V lost 5 bases, J lost 12 bases, and 26 bases lay in between.

V and J are TRBV27 and TRBJ1-2; 12 nucleotides align to TRBD1. Germline V CDR1 and CDR2: MNHEY, SMNVEV (reference sequence). With V trimmed by 4 bases and J by 7 bases, 7 bases remained unmatched. The CDR3 is made up of 15 amino acids. DNA of the CDR3: TGTGCCAGCAGTTCCGTGGGACAGGGGGCAAGTGGCTACACCTTC. This gives the protein CASSSVGQGASGYTF.

The chain couples TRBV7-9 to TRBJ2-7; 12 bases agree with TRBD1. Germline lookup yields CDR1 SEHNR and CDR2 FQNEAQ (reference sequence). The CDR3 runs 14 residues. With V trimmed by 3 bases and J by 7 bases, 4 bases remained unmatched. The CDR3 reads CASSLGQGAWEQYF. CDR3 nucleotide sequence: TGTGCCAGCAGCTTGGGACAGGGGGCCTGGGAGCAGTACTTC.

The chain has TRBV7-9 and TRBJ2-2; TRBD2 matches at 7 bases. Germline assignment: CDR1 SEHNR and CDR2 FQNEAQ (reference sequence). The J segment lost 1 base and the V segment lost 1 base, leaving 3 bases of the junction unmatched. The CDR3 length is 16 residues. The CDR3 DNA reads as TGTGCCAGCAGCTTAGTGCTAGCGGAGAACACCGGGGAGCTGTTTTTT. This encodes CASSLVLAENTGELFF.

This clone is a singleton in its sample. CDR3 amino acids: CASSLPGTGNTEAFF. CDR3 DNA: TGTGCCAGCAGTTTACCCGGGACAGGGAACACTGAAGCTTTCTTT. The rearrangement joins TRBV28 to TRBJ1-1, with TRBD1 identical over 8 bases. Germline lookup yields CDR1 MDHEN and CDR2 SYDVKM. J lost 1 base, V lost 2 bases, and 3 bases had no gene match. This CDR3 contains 15 residues.

The J gene is TRBJ1-1, the V gene TRBV5-1; unclear D gene. The CDR3 extends over 14 amino acids. Trimming pared 0 bases from V and 3 bases from J, leaving 9 bases between. Germline V gene lookup returns CDR1 SGHRS and CDR2 YFSETQ. The CDR3 loop reads CASSLGGRYTEAFF. DNA for the CDR3: TGCGCCAGCAGCTTGGGTGGCAGATACACTGAAGCTTTCTTT.

The V and J genes are TRBV20-1 and TRBJ2-5; 7 bases match TRBD1. V was clipped by 3 bases and J by 3 bases; unmatched bases: 16. Germline values: CDR1 DFQATT, CDR2 SNEGSKA (reference sequence). The CDR3 consists of 17 residues. CDR3 protein: CSASYRDSLPSEETQYF. The CDR3 bases are TGCAGTGCTAGTTACCGGGACAGCCTGCCCTCCGAAGAGACCCAGTACTTC.

This clone was seen only once. CDR3 bases: TGTGCCAGCAGACCAGCTAGCGGATCCACAGATACGCAGTATTTT. Translating gives CASRPASGSTDTQYF. The gene calls are TRBV6-5 and TRBJ2-3; 7 nucleotides line up with TRBD2. This CDR3 contains 15 residues. Looked up from germline, CDR1 is MNHEY and CDR2 is SVGAGI. J was trimmed by 2 bases and V by 6 bases; bases with no gene match: 8.

In this sample, this clone turned up once. This sequence joins TRBV25-1 and TRBJ2-7; D gene uncertain. The length of the CDR3 is 14 residues. The germline V gene has CDR1 MGHDK and CDR2 SYGVNS. V lost 7 bases to trimming and J lost 2 bases, with 15 bases between them. Here the CDR3 reads CASTRQVPPYEQYF. DNA of the CDR3: TGTGCCAGCACTCGACAAGTGCCCCCCTACGAGCAGTACTTC.

The rearrangement uses TRBV5-6 and TRBJ2-1; TRBD2 agrees at 11 bases. V trimming: 2 bases; J trimming: 4 bases; junction bases outside the gene matches: 2. Germline V CDR1 and CDR2: SGHDT, YYEEEE. This CDR3 is 15 amino acids long. CDR3 nucleotides: TGTGCCAGCAGCTTCCGACTAGCGGGGTACAATGAGCAGTTCTTC. This gives the protein CASSFRLAGYNEQFF.

The rearrangement uses TRBV6-6 and TRBJ2-1, with 11 bases fitting TRBD2. Germline loops: CDR1 MNHNY, CDR2 SVGAGI (reference sequence). CDR3 size: 14 residues. Trimming took 4 bases from V and 8 from J; bases not matched to a gene: 4. The CDR3 nucleotides read TGTGCCAGCAGTTTAGTAGCGGGAGGGGATGAGCAGTTCTTC. This codes for CASSLVAGGDEQFF.

The chain joins TRBV18 to TRBJ1-1, with 9 bases that match TRBD1. CDR1 and CDR2 from the germline V gene are KGHSH and LQKENI. The CDR3 covers 18 residues. V lost 1 base and J lost 4; bases outside the gene matches: 13. CDR3 sequence: CASSPRVTVQGASTEAFF. The CDR3 coding sequence is TGTGCCAGCTCACCACGGGTTACTGTACAGGGGGCTTCCACTGAAGCTTTCTTT.

Comments on this clone: Compared with germline, one end of the junction differs, possibly owing to a read error. Within the sample, other DNA sequences also encode this same CDR3. The rearrangement joins TRBV27 to TRBJ2-6; D possibly corresponds to TRBD1 (5 bases). Germline V gene lookup returns CDR1 MNHEY and CDR2 SMNVEV (reference sequence). The CDR3 covers 15 residues. In DNA, the CDR3 is TGTGCCAGCACCAACATATTCTCTGGGGCCAACGTCCTAACTTTC. Amino acids: CASTNIFSGANVLTF.

This clone has more than one count but fewer than ten. The chain links TRBV3-1 (or the pseudogene TRBV3-2) to TRBJ2-7; maybe TRBD1 (6 bases). Germline V gene lookup returns CDR1 LGHDT and CDR2 YNNKEL (reference sequence). CDR3 length: 12 amino acids. With 4 bases removed from V and 4 bases from J, the gap between germline ends came to 8 bases. CDR3 nucleotide sequence: TGTGCCAGCAGCCCCGGACAGTACGAGCAGTACTTC. It translates to CASSPGQYEQYF.

The gene calls are TRBV5-5 and TRBJ2-3; 14 bases line up with TRBD2. V trimming: 4 bases; J trimming: 8 bases; junction bases outside the gene matches: 6. CDR1 SGHKS and CDR2 YYEKEE come from the germline V gene (reference sequence). The CDR3 runs to 15 residues. CDR3 amino acids: CASSPSGTSGSTQYF. The CDR3 DNA reads TGTGCCAGCAGCCCCTCGGGGACTAGCGGGAGTACGCAGTATTTT.